The 17 T cell receptor beta chains reported below all come from one sample, sequenced in a study of shared clonotypes between healthy human individuals. The table came from immunoSEQ multiplex PCR; TCRdb's copy has only in-frame clones and leaves some out. Of about 2.4 million clones listed, over 85% are singletons. Sequencing used naive CD4+ T cells from PBMCs. Documented subset: CD45RA+ positively selected. These receptor sequences come from a man aged 18 to 30 in good health. Some clones in this sample may be carry-over from other donors' samples.

This clone was counted once. The V and J genes are TRBV14 and TRBJ2-3; D might be TRBD2 (6 bases). The CDR3 length is 16 residues. V gave up 0 bases and J gave up 7 bases, with 17 bases separating them. Germline CDR1 and CDR2: SGHDN and FVKESK. The CDR3 loop reads CASSQDVGQGGNTQYF. The CDR3 DNA reads TGTGCCAGCAGCCAAGATGTTGGGCAGGGAGGTAATACGCAGTATTTT.

The J gene is TRBJ1-4, the V gene TRBV19; D is uncertain. The CDR3 contains 13 residues. Germline CDR1 and CDR2: LNHDA and SQIVND (reference sequence). The V and J ends lost 6 bases and 3 bases respectively, with 8 bases between them. Here the CDR3 reads CASRLLSNEKLFF. The CDR3 DNA follows: TGTGCCAGTAGGCTACTTTCTAATGAAAAACTGTTTTTT.

The chain's CDR3 is CASSRDGGSQYF. Written as DNA, the CDR3 is TGTGCCAGCAGCAGGGACGGAGGCTCCCAGTACTTC. The V gene is TRBV7-9, the J gene TRBJ2-5; D may be TRBD1 or TRBD2 (5 bases each). CDR3 length: 12 amino acids. Trimming took 5 bases from V and 9 from J, leaving 13 bases between them. Germline assignment: CDR1 SEHNR and CDR2 FQNEAQ (reference sequence). The full variable domain, rest sourced from reference TRBV7-9 and TRBJ2-5, is DTGVSQNPRHKITKRGQNVTFRCDPISEHNRLYWYRQTLGQGPEFLTYFQNEAQLEKSRLLSDRFSAERPKGSFSTLEIQRTEQGDSAMYLCASSRDGGSQYFGPGTRLLVL.

The chain joins TRBV19 to TRBJ1-1, with 8 bases identical to TRBD1. The CDR3 has 13 residues. CDR1 is LNHDA, CDR2 SQIVND, per germline (reference sequence). Losses at the gene ends were 10 bases for V and 7 bases for J; bases not matched to a gene: 11. The CDR3 bases are TGTGCCACCGGGGCGACAGGGGCCCTTGAAGCTTTCTTT. Amino acid sequence: CATGATGALEAFF.

V is TRBV7-2 and J is TRBJ1-3, with 8 bases lining up with TRBD1. Trimming at V came to 5 bases and at J to 0 bases, leaving 6 bases not matched to a gene. Germline assignment: CDR1 SGHTA and CDR2 FQGNSA. The CDR3 length is 16 residues. This CDR3 reads CASSLDRGSSGNTIYF. As DNA, the CDR3 is TGTGCCAGCAGCCTCGACAGGGGATCCTCTGGAAACACCATATATTTT. Variable domain in full (rest from reference TRBV7-2 and TRBJ1-3): GAGVSQSPSNKVTEKGKDVELRCDPISGHTALYWYRQSLGQGLEFLIYFQGNSAPDKSGLPSDRFSAERTGGSVSTLTIQRTQQEDSAVYLCASSLDRGSSGNTIYFGEGSWLTVV.

The V gene is TRBV7-3, the J gene TRBJ2-2; 7 bases agree with TRBD2. V lost 6 bases and J lost 7; bases outside the gene matches: 5. There are 13 residues in the CDR3. CDR1 and CDR2 from the germline V gene are SGHTA and FQGTGA. CDR3 DNA sequence: TGTGCCAGCAGTACACAGCGGGGCGGGGAGCTGTTTTTT. Protein product: CASSTQRGGELFF.

CDR3 in DNA: TGTGCCAGCAGTTTATTCCCGGGACAGGGGGGGACTGAAGCTTTCTTT. Its protein is CASSLFPGQGGTEAFF. The chain has TRBV28 and TRBJ1-1; 11 positions agree with TRBD1. CDR1 and CDR2 (germline): MDHEN, SYDVKM. The CDR3 is 16 residues long. J lost 5 bases, V lost 1 base, and 6 bases had no gene match.

The chain employs TRBV9 and TRBJ2-2, with TRBD2 as a possible D gene (5 bases). The CDR3 contains 17 residues. Trimming pared 3 bases from V and 7 bases from J, leaving 22 bases between. The germline gives CDR1 SGDLS, CDR2 YYNGEE. The CDR3 sequence is CASSALAGLDSIGELFF. CDR3 nucleotides: TGTGCCAGCAGCGCGCTAGCCGGGCTAGATAGCATCGGGGAGCTGTTTTTT.

The rearrangement joins TRBV5-6 to TRBJ1-2; D not certain. Trimming cost V 4 bases and J 2 bases, with 15 bases left between them. The CDR3 spans 15 residues. Looked up from germline, CDR1 is SGHDT and CDR2 is YYEEEE. CDR3 residues: CASSPSSRKNYGYTF. The DNA for the CDR3 is TGTGCCAGCAGCCCATCATCGAGGAAGAACTATGGCTACACCTTC.

V usage is TRBV7-3 and J usage is TRBJ2-5; 7 nucleotides align to TRBD1. This CDR3 comprises 13 residues. Trimming took 4 bases from V and 4 from J; bases not matched to a gene: 3. Per germline, CDR1 SGHTA and CDR2 FQGTGA. CDR3: CASSSGQLETQYF. CDR3 bases: TGTGCCAGCAGCTCGGGACAGCTAGAGACCCAGTACTTC.

V gene TRBV18 combines with J gene TRBJ2-5; no clear D gene. There are 13 residues in the CDR3. Between the trimmed V and J ends, which lost 3 bases and 4 bases, there was a span of 9 bases. Germline V lookup: CDR1 KGHSH, CDR2 LQKENI. Written as DNA, the CDR3 is TGTGCCAGCTCACCGGGGTATGGAGAGACCCAGTACTTC. Translation gives CASSPGYGETQYF. The full variable domain, with the rest looked up from reference TRBV18 and TRBJ2-5, is NAGVMQNPRHLVRRRGQEARLRCSPMKGHSHVYWYRQLPEEGLKFMVYLQKENIIDESGMPKERFSAEFPKEGPSILRIQQVVRGDSAAYFCASSPGYGETQYFGPGTRLLVL.

V usage is TRBV29-1 and J usage is TRBJ2-1; D gene uncertain. V lost 6 bases to trimming and J lost 0 bases, with 12 bases between them. The CDR3 has 14 residues. CDR1 and CDR2 from the germline V gene are SQVTM and ANQGSEA. For the CDR3, the DNA is TGCAGCGTCGCTAGGGATGTCTCCTACAATGAGCAGTTCTTC. This encodes CSVARDVSYNEQFF.

To note about this clone: Because the CDR3 is missing its conserved closing phenylalanine or tryptophan, this is likely a read error. The DNA is omitted, as the CDR3 cannot be located on it reliably, and the CDR3 follows TCRdb's listing. The chain combines TRBV28 with TRBJ1-1; TRBD1, the table's D call, lacks a check against the DNA. Both ends counted, the CDR3 spans 12 residues. Germline V gene sequence: CDR1 MDHEN, CDR2 SYDVKM. The CDR3 sequence is CASSSGGQGLVP.

The V gene is TRBV4-1, the J gene TRBJ2-1; D is undetermined. Trimming stripped 4 bases from V and 6 bases from J, with 13 bases between. The germline gives CDR1 MGHRA, CDR2 YSYEKL. CDR3 length: 14 residues. The CDR3 nucleotides read TGCGCCAGCAGCCCTGATATTACAGTCAATGAGCAGTTCTTC. As protein: CASSPDITVNEQFF.

The chain has TRBV27 and TRBJ1-4, with D hard to call. V was cut by 5 bases and J by 7 bases, with 20 bases left in between. Germline V gene data show CDR1 as MNHEY and CDR2 as SMNVEV (reference sequence). The CDR3 spans 16 residues. CDR3 protein: CASSPELLTGPEKLFF. CDR3 bases: TGTGCCAGCAGTCCCGAATTGCTTACTGGACCTGAAAAACTGTTTTTT.

The chain employs TRBV4-1 and TRBJ1-1; TRBD1 aligns across 11 bases. V lost 5 bases and J lost 7; bases outside the gene matches: 12. CDR3 length: 16 residues. Germline CDR1 reads MGHRA; CDR2 reads YSYEKL. The DNA of the CDR3 is TGCGCCAGCAGCGGTTGGACAGGGGGCAAGGAAAATGAAGCTTTCTTT. Amino acid sequence: CASSGWTGGKENEAFF.

This chain connects TRBV6-5 to TRBJ1-2; no clear D. Germline V gene data show CDR1 as MNHEY and CDR2 as SVGAGI. Trimming took off 0 bases at V and 7 bases at J, with 12 bases between the two ends. The CDR3 consists of 14 residues. Written as DNA, the CDR3 is TGTGCCAGCAGTTACTCGAGTACCCCAGGTGGCTACACCTTC. Translation: CASSYSSTPGGYTF.